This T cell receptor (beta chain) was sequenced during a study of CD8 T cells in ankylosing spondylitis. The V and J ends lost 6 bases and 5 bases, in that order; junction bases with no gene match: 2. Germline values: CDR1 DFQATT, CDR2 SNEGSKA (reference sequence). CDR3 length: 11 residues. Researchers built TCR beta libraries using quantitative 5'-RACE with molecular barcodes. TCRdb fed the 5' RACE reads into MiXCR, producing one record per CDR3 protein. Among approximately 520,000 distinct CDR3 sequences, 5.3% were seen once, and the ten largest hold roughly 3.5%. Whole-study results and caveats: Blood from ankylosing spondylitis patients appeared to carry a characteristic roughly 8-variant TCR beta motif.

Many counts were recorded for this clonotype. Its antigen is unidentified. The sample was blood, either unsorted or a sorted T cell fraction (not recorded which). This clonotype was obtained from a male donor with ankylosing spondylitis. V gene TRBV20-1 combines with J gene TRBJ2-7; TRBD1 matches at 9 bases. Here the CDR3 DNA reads TGCAGTGCGACAGGGGGTCACGAGCAGTACTTC. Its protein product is CSATGGHEQYF.